The rows below give T cell receptor beta chains drawn from one sample of a study of shared clonotypes between healthy human individuals. Produced via immunoSEQ multiplex PCR; TCRdb's table is partial and in-frame only. The sample has approximately 2.4 million clones; approximately 94% are singletons. The specimen was naive CD4+ T cells sorted from blood. The receptors shown here come from a young man in good health. Both conserved end residues are part of each CDR3. A D gene is named only where the DNA matches it firmly. Rows give clone size only sometimes, using once, few, many, or a class for an expanded clone.

.	.	TRBV18	TRBJ1-2	TGTGCCAGCTCACCACCTTCGGGCACCCCACCCTATGGCTACACCTTC	CASSPPSGTPPYGYTF
.	.	TRBV2	TRBJ1-4	TGTGCCAGCAGTGATAACAGGTATCATGAAAAACTGTTTTTT	CASSDNRYHEKLFF
.	.	TRBV10-1	TRBJ1-1	TGCGCCAGCAGTGTTACCAGGGGGAACACTGAAGCTTTCTTT	CASSVTRGNTEAFF
TRBD1	.	TRBV18	TRBJ2-1	TGTGCCAGCTCACCCGAGGGACAGCGACCCTACAATGAGCAGTTCTTC	CASSPEGQRPYNEQFF
.	.	TRBV19	TRBJ2-7	TGTGCCAGTAGTATATCTGGCCCCCTCGAGCAGTACTTC	CASSISGPLEQYF
TRBD2	.	TRBV6-6	TRBJ2-1	TGTGCCAGCAGTTCGACTAGCGGGGTTTACAATGAGCAGTTCTTC	CASSSTSGVYNEQFF
.	.	TRBV5-6	TRBJ1-6	TGTGCCAGCAGCTTGGACCAGCTTTATAATTCACCCCTCCACTTT	CASSLDQLYNSPLHF
TRBD1	.	TRBV6-1	TRBJ1-1	TGTGCCATAAAAAGGGTAACAGGGGTGAACACTGAAGCTTTCTTT	CAIKRVTGVNTEAFF
TRBD1	.	TRBV19	TRBJ1-1	TGTGCCAGTAGTGTCCGGGACAGGGGATTTCACACTGAAGCTTTCTTT	CASSVRDRGFHTEAFF
TRBD2	.	TRBV7-9	TRBJ2-4	TGTGCCAGCAGCCTTAGCGGGATAGCCAAAAACATTCAGTACTTC	CASSLSGIAKNIQYF
.	.	TRBV6-6	TRBJ2-2	TGTGCCAGCAAGGCGGGACCCGGGGAGCTGTTTTTT	CASKAGPGELFF
.	.	TRBV9	TRBJ2-2	TGTGCCAGCAGCGTAGGTGGGGGAATGAACACCGGGGAGCTGTTTTTT	CASSVGGGMNTGELFF
.	.	TRBV18	TRBJ2-7	TGTGCCAGCTCACCAACTAGCTTTGAGCAGTACTTC	CASSPTSFEQYF
.	.	TRBV9	TRBJ2-1	TGTGCCAGCAGCGTACAAAGCGGTTACTACAATGAGCAGTTCTTC	CASSVQSGYYNEQFF
.	.	TRBV30	TRBJ1-1	TGTGCCTGGAGTCGGGGCGGTAGAACTGAAGCTTTCTTT	CAWSRGGRTEAFF
TRBD1	.	TRBV2	TRBJ2-2	TGTGCCAGCAGGTCGGGACAGGGTAACACCGGGGAGCTGTTTTTT	CASRSGQGNTGELFF
TRBD1	few	TRBV5-1	TRBJ1-1	TGCGCCAGCAGCTCGGACAGGATCACTGAAGCTTTCTTT	CASSSDRITEAFF
TRBD1	.	TRBV5-4	TRBJ1-2	TGTGCCAGCAGCTTGAACACAGGGGGCGGTTACACCTTC	CASSLNTGGGYTF
.	.	TRBV5-1	TRBJ2-2	TGCGCCAGCAGCTTGTCGGAGGGGAACACCGGGGAGCTGTTTTTT	CASSLSEGNTGELFF
TRBD2	once	TRBV28	TRBJ2-7	TGTGCCAGCACCTCGGGACTAGCGGGGGGTTTCAAGCAGTACTTC	CASTSGLAGGFKQYF
.	.	TRBV4-2	TRBJ2-5	TGTGCCAGCAGCCAAGTCGGTCCGCGGGACCAAGAGACCCAGTACTTC	CASSQVGPRDQETQYF
.	.	TRBV28	TRBJ1-5	TGTGCCAGCAGACACAGGGTGTCAAATCAGCCCCAGCATTTT	CASRHRVSNQPQHF
TRBD2	.	TRBV13	TRBJ2-7	TGTGCCAGCAGCTTAGGCTTTAGCGGGAGTCCTTACGAGCAGTACTTC	CASSLGFSGSPYEQYF
TRBD1	few	TRBV2	TRBJ1-6	TGTGCCAGCAGTCCGACAGACAGGGATAATTCACCCCTCCACTTT	CASSPTDRDNSPLHF
TRBD1	.	TRBV7-2	TRBJ2-2	TGTGCCAGCAGCTTCACGGGACAGGGGATCACCGGGGAGCTGTTTTTT	CASSFTGQGITGELFF
TRBD2	once	TRBV7-2	TRBJ2-3	TGTGCCAGCAGCTTAGGTGGCGGGAGAGTCATCACAGATACGCAGTATTTT	CASSLGGGRVITDTQYF
.	.	TRBV7-7	TRBJ2-5	TGTGCTAGCAGCTCAATTCTAGGACAGGAGGGGACCCAGTACTTC	CASSSILGQEGTQYF
.	.	TRBV4-1	TRBJ1-6	TGCGCCAGCAGCCAAGGAAACAGGGCTGAGAATAATTCACCCCTCCACTTT	CASSQGNRAENNSPLHF
.	.	TRBV19	TRBJ2-1	TGTGCCAGTAGTAGTTCCGGGGATGAGCAGTTCTTC	CASSSSGDEQFF
TRBD2	.	TRBV6-1	TRBJ2-3	TGTGCCAGCAGTGAAGGGTTAGCGGGGAGCACAGATACGCAGTATTTT	CASSEGLAGSTDTQYF
.	.	TRBV27	TRBJ1-4	TGTGCCAGCAGCCTGAGGGACACTAATGAAAAACTGTTTTTT	CASSLRDTNEKLFF
.	.	TRBV7-2	TRBJ2-3	TGTGCCAGCAGCAGACTAGGGGTTACAGATACGCAGTATTTT	CASSRLGVTDTQYF
.	.	TRBV7-2	TRBJ2-1	TGTGCCAGCAGCTTGAGGTTTGGCAATGAGCAGTTCTTC	CASSLRFGNEQFF
.	once	TRBV5-4	TRBJ1-1	TGTGCCAGCAGTCCCGGCGGGATGAACACTGAAGCTTTCTTT	CASSPGGMNTEAFF
.	.	TRBV19	TRBJ2-7	TGTGCCAGTAGTATTCCCCAGGGGCCGAAGTACTTC	CASSIPQGPKYF
.	.	TRBV6-5	TRBJ1-4	TGTGCCAGCAGTTACAATGGGGCAACTAATGAAAAACTGTTTTTT	CASSYNGATNEKLFF
TRBD1	.	TRBV5-1	TRBJ2-5	TGCGCCAGCAGCTGGGGACAGGGGAACCAAGAGACCCAGTACTTC	CASSWGQGNQETQYF
.	.	TRBV6-6	TRBJ1-5	TGTGCCAGCAGTTACCAAGATGGTGCCAACAATCAGCCCCAGCATTTT	CASSYQDGANNQPQHF
.	.	TRBV6-5	TRBJ1-5	TGTGCCAGCAGTTCCGGGTACCCGGTAAATCAGCCCCAGCATTTT	CASSSGYPVNQPQHF
TRBD1	.	TRBV5-1	TRBJ2-5	TGCGCCAGCAGCTTCCACCGGGACAGCCCGGAAGAGACCCAGTACTTC	CASSFHRDSPEETQYF
.	.	TRBV9	TRBJ1-1	TGTGCCAGCAGCGAGGGGTCGGGGGGAATGAACACTGAAGCTTTCTTT	CASSEGSGGMNTEAFF